The 28 T cell receptor beta chains in this list originate from one sample, sequenced in a study of preoperative IRX-2 immunotherapy in early breast cancer. Profiled with immunoSEQ multiplex PCR; TCRdb holds only in-frame clones, not every one. The sample includes under 11,000 clones, over 75% of them seen just once. Regarding treatment: preoperative locoregional IRX-2 cytokine immunotherapy. The sequencing used lymph node tissue, collected before IRX-2 immunotherapy. The receptors come from a human donor with breast cancer.

This clone appeared a few times. V is TRBV19 and J is TRBJ2-4; D not resolved. The CDR3 runs to 15 residues. CDR1 and CDR2 from the germline V gene are LNHDA and SQIVND (reference sequence). Trimming cost V 4 bases and J 0 bases, with 10 bases left between them. The DNA for the CDR3 is TGTGCCAGTAGTAGTAGTTTACTAGCCAAAAACATTCAGTACTTC. It translates to CASSSSLLAKNIQYF.

This clone was observed a handful of times. The chain joins TRBV6-8 to TRBJ1-1; D is ambiguous. The germline V and J ends were trimmed by 6 bases and 1 base, with 15 bases remaining between them. This CDR3 has 15 residues. Germline assignment: CDR1 MNHGY and CDR2 SAAAGT. CDR3 sequence reads: CASSPIMTSNTEAFF. CDR3 sequence (DNA): TGTGCCAGCAGCCCTATTATGACTTCGAACACTGAAGCTTTCTTT.

This clone was observed a few times. The chain combines TRBV11-3 with TRBJ1-2; D not certain. The CDR3 covers 14 residues. V was shortened by 0 bases and J by 8 bases, with 13 bases between the two germline ends. CDR1 and CDR2 (germline): SGHNT, YENEEA. The chain's CDR3 is CASSLDSRVGGYTF. Here the CDR3 DNA reads TGTGCCAGCAGCTTAGACTCGAGGGTCGGAGGCTACACCTTC.

J is TRBJ1-5 and V is TRBV6-8; D gene uncertain. The CDR3 spans 13 residues. With 10 bases removed from V and 0 bases from J, the gap between germline ends came to 10 bases. The germline CDR1 and CDR2 sequences are MNHGY and SAAAGT. CDR3 in amino acids: CAINDYSNQPQHF. CDR3 coding DNA: TGTGCCATCAACGATTATAGCAATCAGCCCCAGCATTTT.

The chain is built from TRBV7-6 and TRBJ1-2; 10 positions match TRBD1. Germline values: CDR1 SGHVS, CDR2 FNYEAQ. This CDR3 has 17 amino acids. Unmatched junction bases numbered 12, after V lost 4 bases and J lost 4 bases. The CDR3 region has the DNA TGTGCCAGCAGCTCTTTAATCGGACAGGGGGGAGGCTATGGCTACACCTTC. Translated, it gives CASSSLIGQGGGYGYTF. The full variable domain, in which reference TRBV7-6 and TRBJ1-2 provide the parts outside the CDR3, is GAGVSQSPRYKVTKRGQDVALRCDPISGHVSLYWYRQALGQGPEFLTYFNYEAQQDKSGLPNDRFSAERPEGSISTLTIQRTEQRDSAMYRCASSSLIGQGGGYGYTFGSGTRLTVV.

The genes are TRBV19 and TRBJ2-3; TRBD1 matches at 9 bases. The CDR3 contains 15 residues. The germline V gene has CDR1 LNHDA and CDR2 SQIVND (reference sequence). The V gene end was trimmed by 7 bases and the J gene end by 5 bases; junction bases not matched to a gene: 10. The CDR3 loop is CASISTRTGVDTQYF. The CDR3 DNA sequence: TGTGCCAGTATTTCCACCCGGACAGGGGTAGATACGCAGTATTTT.

This clone was found a few times. V and J are TRBV14 and TRBJ1-1, with TRBD1 matching 8 bases. The V gene's germline CDR1 is SGHDN and CDR2 FVKESK. This CDR3 has 17 amino acids. The junction had 11 bases not matched to a gene; V was cut back by 4 bases and J by 1 base. CDR3 in DNA: TGTGCCAGCAGCCTGTCCCGGGACAGGAAGCCGAACACTGAAGCTTTCTTT. It yields the protein CASSLSRDRKPNTEAFF.

This chain links TRBV19 with TRBJ2-2; no clear D gene. CDR1 is LNHDA, CDR2 SQIVND, per germline (reference sequence). V was cut by 1 base and J by 6 bases, with 3 bases left in between. The CDR3 spans 12 residues. The CDR3 DNA follows: TGTGCCAGTAGTATAGTCCCCGGGGAGCTGTTTTTT. This codes for CASSIVPGELFF.

As for this clone: A read error may produce the germline difference seen at one junction end. V and J are TRBV6-8 and TRBJ2-3; D possibly corresponds to TRBD2 (6 bases). CDR1 and CDR2 (germline): MNHGY, SAAAGT. This CDR3 has 14 amino acids. In DNA form, the CDR3 reads TGTGCCATCAGTGGTGGAGGGATCACAGATACGCAGTATTTT. Translating it yields CAISGGGITDTQYF.

Only one count was recorded for this clone. V and J are TRBV22-1 and TRBJ2-2. TRBV22-1 constitutes a pseudogene. The CDR3 length is 16 residues. The CDR3 bases are TGTGCCAGCAGCCCGGCGGCGACACAGAACACCGGGGAGCTGTTTTTT. This gives the protein CASSPAATQNTGELFF.

The rearrangement joins TRBV5-1 to TRBJ2-1; possible D gene TRBD2, 6 bases. V was shortened by 1 base and J by 4 bases, with 12 bases between the two germline ends. The CDR3 totals 15 residues. Germline assignment: CDR1 SGHRS and CDR2 YFSETQ. For the CDR3, the DNA is TGCGCCAGCAGCTTGACTAGCAGTTTATACAATGAGCAGTTCTTC. Translation: CASSLTSSLYNEQFF.

Only one count was recorded for this clone. J is TRBJ2-1 and V is TRBV6-4; 11 bases agree with TRBD2. V dropped 8 bases and J dropped 8; count of bases not matched to a gene: 5. CDR1 and CDR2 from the germline V gene are MRHNA and SNTAGT. CDR3 size: 13 residues. The CDR3 DNA reads as TGTGCCAGCGGAACTAGCGGGAGTGATGAGCAGTTCTTC. It is translated as CASGTSGSDEQFF.

The J gene is TRBJ1-1, the V gene TRBV1. TRBV1 is annotated as a pseudogene. The CDR3 spans 13 residues. CDR3 DNA sequence: TGCGCCAGCAGCCATCTCGATTCCACTGAAGCTTTCTTT. Translated: CASSHLDSTEAFF.

The gene calls are TRBV23-1 and TRBJ2-6, with 8 nucleotides matching TRBD1. TRBV23-1 is filed as an ORF, its function uncertain. The length of the CDR3 is 18 residues. Trimming at V came to 3 bases and at J to 0 bases, leaving 7 bases not matched to a gene. The CDR3 here is CASSHRQGKRSGANVLTF. The CDR3 DNA sequence: TGCGCCAGCAGTCATCGACAGGGGAAGCGCTCTGGGGCCAACGTCCTGACTTTC.

The chain employs TRBV29-1 and TRBJ1-4, with D tentatively TRBD1 (6 bases). This CDR3 comprises 12 residues. The V and J ends lost 5 bases and 15 bases respectively, with 19 bases between them. Germline assignment: CDR1 SQVTM and CDR2 ANQGSEA. CDR3 protein: CSVLQAGGGMFF. The CDR3 coding sequence is TGCAGCGTTCTTCAAGCCGGGGGCGGGATGTTTTTT.

This chain joins TRBV5-1 and TRBJ2-7, with D perhaps given as TRBD1 or TRBD2 (5 bases each). CDR1 is SGHRS and CDR2 is YFSETQ in the germline V gene. The CDR3 extends over 14 amino acids. V lost 4 bases and J 0 bases, leaving 11 bases between the germline ends. The DNA of the CDR3 is TGCGCCAGCAGCGGGGGACCCAACTCCTACGAGCAGTACTTC. It encodes CASSGGPNSYEQYF.

This clone was seen a handful of times. The chain combines TRBV12-5 with TRBJ1-1; the D gene is possibly TRBD1 (6 bases). CDR1 is LGHNT and CDR2 is FRNRAP in the germline V gene. The germline V and J ends were trimmed by 0 bases and 3 bases, with 11 bases remaining between them. The CDR3 contains 15 residues. This CDR3 reads CASGLVGAEDTEAFF. The CDR3 DNA reads TGTGCTAGTGGTTTGGTGGGGGCCGAGGACACTGAAGCTTTCTTT.

The chain joins TRBV28 to TRBJ2-1; possible D gene TRBD2, 5 bases. Germline CDR1 MDHEN, CDR2 SYDVKM. This CDR3 comprises 15 residues. Trimming took 3 bases from V and 0 from J, leaving 9 bases between them. CDR3 sequence: CASSLRTSSYNEQFF. CDR3 coding DNA: TGTGCCAGCAGTTTGAGGACTTCCTCCTACAATGAGCAGTTCTTC.

This rearrangement joins TRBV6-8 to TRBJ1-3, with D unresolved. Per germline, CDR1 MNHGY and CDR2 SAAAGT. This CDR3 has 15 amino acids. Between the trimmed V and J ends, which lost 7 bases and 0 bases, there was a span of 13 bases. The chain's CDR3 is CASISSGHSGNTIYF. CDR3 DNA: TGTGCCAGCATCTCCAGCGGCCACTCTGGAAACACCATATATTTT.

This chain connects TRBV18 to TRBJ2-2; tentatively, D is TRBD2 (5 bases). Trimming stripped 1 base from V and 3 bases from J, with 15 bases between. Germline V gives CDR1 KGHSH, CDR2 LQKENI. The CDR3 sequence is 17 residues long. The DNA of the CDR3 is TGTGCCAGCTCACCACAGGGAACTTTTAGCGACACCGGGGAGCTGTTTTTT. Translating it yields CASSPQGTFSDTGELFF.

The chain is built from TRBV12-5 and TRBJ1-4; the match to TRBD1 covers 7 bases. The length of the CDR3 is 14 residues. The germline gives CDR1 LGHNT, CDR2 FRNRAP. CDR3 in DNA: TGTGCCAGTACAGGGGAATTAACTAATGAAAAACTGTTTTTT. It is translated as CASTGELTNEKLFF.

This clone rates as medium-sized. The rearrangement uses TRBV11-3 and TRBJ2-3, with D uncertain. Per germline, CDR1 SGHNT and CDR2 YENEEA. This CDR3 has 15 amino acids. Trimming stripped 2 bases from V and 5 bases from J, with 14 bases between. The CDR3 reads CASSLSTAVGDTQYF. DNA of the CDR3: TGTGCCAGCAGCTTAAGCACTGCCGTGGGAGATACGCAGTATTTT.

The chain uses TRBV19 and TRBJ1-3; unclear D gene. Deletions cut 2 bases from V and 2 bases from J, with 10 bases between. This CDR3 spans 15 amino acids. Per germline, CDR1 LNHDA and CDR2 SQIVND (reference sequence). The DNA of the CDR3 is TGTGCCAGTAGTATACTCTCCCTTGCTGGAAACACCATATATTTT. Translated, it gives CASSILSLAGNTIYF.

The rearrangement uses TRBV6-8 and TRBJ1-2; 7 nucleotides agree with TRBD1. Germline V gene data show CDR1 as MNHGY and CDR2 as SAAAGT. Losses at the gene ends were 6 bases for V and 4 bases for J; bases not matched to a gene: 11. The CDR3 is made up of 15 amino acids. The DNA of the CDR3 is TGTGCCAGCAGACCTCCGGGACAGAGATCCTATGGCTACACCTTC. Its protein is CASRPPGQRSYGYTF.

The rearrangement uses TRBV11-3 and TRBJ2-2; 7 bases line up with TRBD2. V trimming: 2 bases; J trimming: 4 bases; junction bases outside the gene matches: 1. The CDR3 covers 14 residues. The germline V gene has CDR1 SGHNT and CDR2 YENEEA. CDR3: CASSLKRGTGELFF. CDR3 in DNA: TGTGCCAGCAGCTTAAAGCGGGGCACCGGGGAGCTGTTTTTT.

As to this clone: The junction departs from germline at one end; a sequencing error may be responsible. The J gene is TRBJ2-3, the V gene TRBV6-8, with D possibly matching TRBD2 (7 bases). This CDR3 has 14 amino acids. The germline CDR1 and CDR2 sequences are MNHGY and SAAAGT. CDR3 bases: TGTGCCATCAGTGTTGGGGGAGGGGGTGATACGCAGTATTTT. This encodes CAISVGGGGDTQYF.

The rearrangement uses TRBV19 and TRBJ1-5, with TRBD1 matching 12 bases. The CDR3 is 18 amino acids. V shed 3 bases and J 3 bases; nucleotides not matched to a gene: 9. Germline values: CDR1 LNHDA, CDR2 SQIVND (reference sequence). In DNA form, the CDR3 reads TGTGCCAGTAGTATCCTACCCGGGACAGGGGGCAACAATCAGCCCCAGCATTTT. This gives the protein CASSILPGTGGNNQPQHF.

In its sample, this clone was seen once. The chain uses TRBV19 and TRBJ1-1; perhaps TRBD1 as D (5 bases). V was pared by 4 bases and J by 4 bases, with 16 bases between. The CDR3 is made up of 15 amino acids. Germline CDR1 LNHDA, CDR2 SQIVND (reference sequence). The CDR3 bases are TGTGCCAGTAGTAACCGGGCCGTTCAGGGCACTGAAGCTTTCTTT. It is translated as CASSNRAVQGTEAFF.